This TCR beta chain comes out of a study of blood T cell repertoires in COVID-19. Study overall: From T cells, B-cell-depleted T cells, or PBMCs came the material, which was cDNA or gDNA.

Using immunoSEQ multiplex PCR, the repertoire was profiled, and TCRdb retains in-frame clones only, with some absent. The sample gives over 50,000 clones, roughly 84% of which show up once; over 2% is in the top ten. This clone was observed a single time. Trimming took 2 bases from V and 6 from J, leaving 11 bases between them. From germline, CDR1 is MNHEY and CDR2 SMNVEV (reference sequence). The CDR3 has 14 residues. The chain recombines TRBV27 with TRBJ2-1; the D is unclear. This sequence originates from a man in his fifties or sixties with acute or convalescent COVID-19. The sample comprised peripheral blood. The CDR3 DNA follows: TGTGCCAGCAGTTTAACCGAGTCACCCAATGAGCAGTTCTTC. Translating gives CASSLTESPNEQFF.